The rows below give T cell receptor beta chains drawn from one sample of a study of CD8 T cells in ankylosing spondylitis. TCRdb recomputed calls from the 5' RACE reads with MiXCR, one row per CDR3 protein. Here the sample spans fewer than 650,000 distinct CDR3 sequences, approximately 12% being singletons. Sequenced: blood, either unsorted or a sorted T cell fraction (not recorded which). The receptor source for this set is a male donor with ankylosing spondylitis. CDR3s include the opening cysteine and the closing phenylalanine or tryptophan. The D gene is left open where the match is weak. Expanded clones are given a class, and other clones once, few, many or no size at all.

14 | TRBJ1-4 | few | TRBV20-1 | TRBD1 | TGCAGTGCGCCTATACAGGGGGTACAGGAAAAACTGTTTTTT | CSAPIQGVQEKLFF
15 | TRBJ1-5 | many | TRBV2 | TRBD1 | TGTGCCAGCAGCGGACAGGGTCTCGGCAATCAGCCCCAGCATTTT | CASSGQGLGNQPQHF
18 | TRBJ2-5 | NA | TRBV24-1 | TRBD2 | TGTGCCACCAGTGACCCCAATTGGGGACTAGCGGGACAAGAGACCCAGTACTTC | CATSDPNWGLAGQETQYF
16 | TRBJ2-1 | many | TRBV5-1 | NA | TGCGCCAGCAGCTTGGCGGGTCAGAGCTCCTACAATGAGCAGTTCTTC | CASSLAGQSSYNEQFF
21 | TRBJ2-1 | few | TRBV12-5 | TRBD2 | TGTGCTAGTGGTTTGGTTAAGGATATATTCCAGGGACTAGCGGGGGACGGTGAGCAGTTCTTC | CASGLVKDIFQGLAGDGEQFF
17 | TRBJ2-7 | few | TRBV5-1 | TRBD2 | TGCGCCAGCAGCTTGGGACTAGCGGGAGGGTTCTCCTACGAGCAGTACTTC | CASSLGLAGGFSYEQYF
13 | TRBJ1-1 | NA | TRBV5-1 | NA | TGCGCCAGCAGCGCCGTGGGGTCCACTGAAGCTTTCTTT | CASSAVGSTEAFF
12 | TRBJ2-1 | few | TRBV28 | NA | TGTGCCAGCAATGCAGGGGGGTGGGAGCAGTTCTTC | CASNAGGWEQFF
11 | TRBJ1-2 | few | TRBV29-1 | TRBD1 | TGCAGCCAACAGGGGGCAAGGGGCTACACCTTC | CSQQGARGYTF
14 | TRBJ2-1 | NA | TRBV3-1 | TRBD2 | TGTGCCAGCAGCCCGCGGGAGGGCCGAGGTGAGCAGTTCTTC | CASSPREGRGEQFF
15 | TRBJ2-3 | NA | TRBV29-1 | NA | TGCAGCGTTGAAGTGCCTACCCCGGGCACAGATACGCAGTATTTT | CSVEVPTPGTDTQYF
12 | TRBJ2-7 | NA | TRBV7-9 | NA | TGTGCCAGCAGCACTGAGGGGTACGAGCAGTACTTC | CASSTEGYEQYF
16 | TRBJ1-6 | many | TRBV5-1 | NA | TGCGCCAGCAGCTGGGGGACGGCTGCAGGCGATTCACCCCTCCACTTT | CASSWGTAAGDSPLHF
16 | TRBJ2-1 | NA | TRBV2 | NA | TGTGCCAGCAGTAGTCGGGGTAGCGCCCTCTACAATGAGCAGTTCTTC | CASSSRGSALYNEQFF
15 | TRBJ1-6 | NA | TRBV5-1 | NA | TGCGCCAGCAGCGAAAAGCCGGCAAGAAATTCACCCCTCCACTTT | CASSEKPARNSPLHF
16 | TRBJ2-7 | NA | TRBV5-5 | TRBD2 | TGTGCCAGCAGCTCACGGGGTAGCGGGGTCTCCTACGAGCAGTACTTC | CASSSRGSGVSYEQYF